The 9 T cell receptor beta chains presented below share a single source sample, sequenced in a study of T cell responses to AZD1222 COVID-19 vaccine. The repertoire was sequenced with immunoSEQ multiplex PCR; TCRdb's copy has only in-frame clones and lacks some. The sample lists around 180,000 clones; more than 80% were seen once. The sample in question was peripheral blood, obtained on day 0 of AZD1222 vaccination. These receptors were obtained from an adult in good health.

This sequence joins TRBV19 and TRBJ1-6; D perhaps matches TRBD1 (6 bases). CDR1 and CDR2 (germline): LNHDA, SQIVND (reference sequence). The CDR3 spans 15 residues. Trimming left V 3 bases short and J 5 bases short, with 11 bases between. CDR3 bases: TGTGCCAGTAGTATTCCCGGACAGAATAATTCACCCCTCCACTTT. Translating gives CASSIPGQNNSPLHF.

The chain uses TRBV18 and TRBJ1-5; 9 bases line up with TRBD1. This CDR3 is built from 15 residues. CDR1 and CDR2 (germline): KGHSH, LQKENI. The J segment lost 6 bases and the V segment lost 4 bases, leaving 7 bases of the junction unmatched. The CDR3 region has the DNA TGTGCCAGCTCACAGACAGGGGGAGAAACTCAGCCCCAGCATTTT. It translates to CASSQTGGETQPQHF.

The chain recombines TRBV7-9 with TRBJ2-7, with 14 bases lining up with TRBD2. Germline V gives CDR1 SEHNR, CDR2 FQNEAQ (reference sequence). Trimming cost V 4 bases and J 6 bases; bases outside gene matches: 5. The CDR3 has 15 amino acids. The CDR3 DNA reads as TGTGCCAGCAGCTCCGGGACTAGCGGGGGAGTCGAGCAGTACTTC. Residues: CASSSGTSGGVEQYF.

The V gene is TRBV7-9, the J gene TRBJ2-1, with no clear D. Germline loops: CDR1 SEHNR, CDR2 FQNEAQ (reference sequence). V was cut by 1 base and J by 6 bases, with 13 bases left in between. CDR3 length: 15 amino acids. CDR3 coding DNA: TGTGCCAGCAGCTTAGAGTTATTAGGTGGCAATGAGCAGTTCTTC. Protein product: CASSLELLGGNEQFF.

The V gene is TRBV6-4, the J gene TRBJ2-7; 13 bases agree with TRBD2. The CDR3 extends over 17 amino acids. With 4 bases clipped from V and 2 bases from J, the junction kept 8 bases outside the gene matches. Germline V gene lookup returns CDR1 MRHNA and CDR2 SNTAGT. The CDR3 nucleotides are TGTGCCAGCAGTGGCGGACTAGCGGGAGCTTCGCCCTACGAGCAGTACTTC. It is translated as CASSGGLAGASPYEQYF.

V usage is TRBV18 and J usage is TRBJ1-1; no clear D gene. The CDR3 has 13 residues. V lost 5 bases, J lost 1 base, and 8 bases lay in between. From germline, CDR1 is KGHSH and CDR2 LQKENI. The CDR3 here is CASSDGANTEAFF. The CDR3 DNA reads as TGTGCCAGCTCAGACGGTGCGAACACTGAAGCTTTCTTT.

V gene TRBV19 combines with J gene TRBJ1-4; D ambiguous. V gave up 3 bases and J gave up 2 bases, with 7 bases separating them. In germline, CDR1 is LNHDA, CDR2 SQIVND (reference sequence). The CDR3 spans 14 residues. CDR3 in amino acids: CASSIRGTNEKLFF. CDR3 DNA sequence: TGTGCCAGTAGTATTAGAGGGACTAATGAAAAACTGTTTTTT.

The CDR3 loop is CASSLGQGTQYF. CDR3 sequence (DNA): TGTGCCAGCAGCTTAGGTCAGGGCACGCAGTATTTT. This chain uses TRBV7-2 with TRBJ2-3; tentative D call: TRBD1 (5 bases). The CDR3 consists of 12 residues. V lost 1 base and J lost 9, with 8 bases in between. Germline lookup yields CDR1 SGHTA and CDR2 FQGNSA.

The chain uses TRBV25-1 and TRBJ1-1; no definite D call. Trimming cost V 8 bases and J 6 bases, with 19 bases left between them. This CDR3 has 14 residues. Looked up from germline, CDR1 is MGHDK and CDR2 is SYGVNS. CDR3 bases: TGTGCCAGCGGGGAAGGACCCCCCCGGGCTGAAGCTTTCTTT. As protein: CASGEGPPRAEAFF.